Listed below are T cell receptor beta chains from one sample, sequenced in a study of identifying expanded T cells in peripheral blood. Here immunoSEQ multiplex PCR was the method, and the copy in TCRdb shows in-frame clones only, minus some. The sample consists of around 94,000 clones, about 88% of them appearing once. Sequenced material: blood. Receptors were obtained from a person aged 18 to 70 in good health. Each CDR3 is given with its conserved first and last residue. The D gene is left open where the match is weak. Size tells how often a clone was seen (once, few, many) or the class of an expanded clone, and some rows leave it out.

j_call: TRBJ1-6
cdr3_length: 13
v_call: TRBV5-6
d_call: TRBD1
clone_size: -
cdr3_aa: CASSYQGASPLHF
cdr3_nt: TGTGCCAGCAGCTATCAGGGGGCATCACCCCTCCACTTT

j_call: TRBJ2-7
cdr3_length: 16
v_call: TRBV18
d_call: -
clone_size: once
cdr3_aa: CASSQQWSQGRYEQYF
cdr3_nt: TGTGCCAGCTCACAACAATGGTCGCAGGGGAGGTACGAGCAGTACTTC

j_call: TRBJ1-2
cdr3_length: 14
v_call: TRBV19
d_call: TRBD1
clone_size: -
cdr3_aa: CASSMDRGPYGYTF
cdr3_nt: TGTGCCAGTAGTATGGACAGGGGGCCCTATGGCTACACCTTC

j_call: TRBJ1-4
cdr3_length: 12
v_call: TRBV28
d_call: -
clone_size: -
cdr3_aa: CASSFPNEKLFF
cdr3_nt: TGTGCCAGCAGTTTCCCCAATGAAAAACTGTTTTTT

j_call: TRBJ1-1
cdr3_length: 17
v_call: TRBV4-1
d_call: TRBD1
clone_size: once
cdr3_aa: CASSQPREPTGGPEAFF
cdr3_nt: TGCGCCAGCAGCCAGCCACGCGAACCGACAGGGGGCCCTGAAGCTTTCTTT

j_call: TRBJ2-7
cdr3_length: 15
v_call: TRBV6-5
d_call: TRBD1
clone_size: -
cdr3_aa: CASSIYGTGSYEQYF
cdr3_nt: TGTGCCAGCAGTATTTATGGGACAGGGTCCTACGAGCAGTACTTC

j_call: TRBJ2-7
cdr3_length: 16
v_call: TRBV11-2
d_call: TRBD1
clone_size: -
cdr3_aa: CASSLGYQGAFYEQYF
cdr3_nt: TGTGCCAGCAGCTTAGGGTACCAGGGGGCGTTCTACGAGCAGTACTTC

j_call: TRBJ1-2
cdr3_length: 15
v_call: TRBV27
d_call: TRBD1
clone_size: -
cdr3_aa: CASSSPGQGNYGYTF
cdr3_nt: TGTGCCAGCAGCTCCCCGGGACAGGGTAACTATGGCTACACCTTC

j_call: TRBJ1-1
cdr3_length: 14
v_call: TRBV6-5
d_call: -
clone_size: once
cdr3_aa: CAIATGVGYTEAFF
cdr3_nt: TGTGCCATCGCAACTGGGGTGGGGTACACTGAAGCTTTCTTT

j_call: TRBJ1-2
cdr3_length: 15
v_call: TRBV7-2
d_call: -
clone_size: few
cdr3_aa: CASSSEGPRNYGYTF
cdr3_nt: TGTGCCAGCAGCTCTGAGGGACCGCGGAACTATGGCTACACCTTC

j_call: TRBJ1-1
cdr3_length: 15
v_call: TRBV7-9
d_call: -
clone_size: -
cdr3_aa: CASSFGGRGASEAFF
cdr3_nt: TGTGCCAGCAGCTTCGGGGGGCGCGGAGCCTCTGAAGCTTTCTTT

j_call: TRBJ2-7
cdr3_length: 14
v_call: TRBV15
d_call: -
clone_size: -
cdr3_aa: CATSRDGLSYEQYF
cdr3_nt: TGTGCCACCAGCAGAGATGGACTTTCCTACGAGCAGTACTTC

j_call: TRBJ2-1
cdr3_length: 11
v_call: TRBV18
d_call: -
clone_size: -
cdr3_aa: CASSPLNEQFF
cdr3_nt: TGTGCCAGCTCACCGTTAAATGAGCAGTTCTTC

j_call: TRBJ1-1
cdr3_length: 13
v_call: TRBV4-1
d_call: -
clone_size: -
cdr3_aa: CASSQGLGGEAFF
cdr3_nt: TGCGCCAGCAGCCAAGGCCTTGGCGGTGAAGCTTTCTTT

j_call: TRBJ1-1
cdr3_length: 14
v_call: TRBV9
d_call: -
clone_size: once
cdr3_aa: CASSVDGYNSEAFF
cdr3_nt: TGTGCCAGCAGCGTAGACGGATATAATTCTGAAGCTTTCTTT

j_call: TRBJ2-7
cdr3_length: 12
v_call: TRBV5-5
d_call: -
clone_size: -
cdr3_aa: CASSLADYEQYF
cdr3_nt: TGTGCCAGCAGCTTAGCGGACTACGAGCAGTACTTC

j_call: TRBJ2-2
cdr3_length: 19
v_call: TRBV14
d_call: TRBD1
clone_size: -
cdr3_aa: CASSLTTGGQGFYTGELFF
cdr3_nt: TGTGCCAGCAGCCTTACGACGGGCGGACAGGGTTTCTACACCGGGGAGCTGTTTTTT

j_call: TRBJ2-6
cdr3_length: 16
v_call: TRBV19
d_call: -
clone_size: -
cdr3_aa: CASSITYHSGANVLTF
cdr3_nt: TGTGCCAGTAGTATCACTTACCACTCTGGGGCCAACGTCCTGACTTTC

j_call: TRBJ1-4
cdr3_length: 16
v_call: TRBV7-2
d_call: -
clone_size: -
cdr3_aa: CASSLVSGVLGEKLFF
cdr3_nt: TGTGCCAGCAGCTTAGTATCAGGGGTCTTGGGTGAAAAACTGTTTTTT

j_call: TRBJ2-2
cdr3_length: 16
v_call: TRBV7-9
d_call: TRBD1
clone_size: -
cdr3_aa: CASSSGTGKNTGELFF
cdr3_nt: TGTGCCAGCAGCTCAGGGACAGGGAAAAACACCGGGGAGCTGTTTTTT

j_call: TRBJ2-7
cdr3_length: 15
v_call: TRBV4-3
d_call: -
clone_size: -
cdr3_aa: CASSSSAGAYREQYF
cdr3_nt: TGCGCCAGCAGCTCCAGCGCGGGGGCCTATCGCGAGCAGTACTTC

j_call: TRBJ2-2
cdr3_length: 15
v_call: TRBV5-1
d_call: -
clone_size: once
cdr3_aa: CASSLGLDNTGELFF
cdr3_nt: TGCGCCAGCAGTTTGGGACTCGACAACACCGGGGAGCTGTTTTTT

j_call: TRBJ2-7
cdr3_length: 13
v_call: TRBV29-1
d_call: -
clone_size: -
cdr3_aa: CSVGEGEIYEQYF
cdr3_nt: TGCAGCGTTGGAGAGGGGGAAATCTACGAGCAGTACTTC

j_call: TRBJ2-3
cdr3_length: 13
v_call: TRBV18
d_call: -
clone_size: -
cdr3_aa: CASSPRRTDTQYF
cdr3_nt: TGTGCCAGCTCACCTAGGCGGACAGATACGCAGTATTTT

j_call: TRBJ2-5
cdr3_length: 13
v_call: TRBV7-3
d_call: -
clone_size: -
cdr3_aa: CASSKGHQETQYF
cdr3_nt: TGTGCCAGCAGCAAAGGACACCAAGAGACCCAGTACTTC

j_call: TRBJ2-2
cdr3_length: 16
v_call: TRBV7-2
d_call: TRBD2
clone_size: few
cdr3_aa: CASSLGLAGITGELFF
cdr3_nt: TGTGCCAGCAGCTTGGGGCTAGCGGGGATCACCGGGGAGCTGTTTTTT

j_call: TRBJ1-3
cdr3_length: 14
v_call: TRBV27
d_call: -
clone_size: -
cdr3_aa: CASTVRWGGNTIYF
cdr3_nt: TGTGCCAGCACCGTTCGGTGGGGAGGAAACACCATATATTTT

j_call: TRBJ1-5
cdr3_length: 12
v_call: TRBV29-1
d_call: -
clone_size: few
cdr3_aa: CSVEEPNQPQHF
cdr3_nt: TGCAGCGTCGAGGAGCCGAATCAGCCCCAGCATTTT

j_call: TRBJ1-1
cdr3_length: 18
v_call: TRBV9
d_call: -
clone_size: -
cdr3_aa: CASSPRWGMGGPNTEAFF
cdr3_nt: TGTGCCAGCAGCCCCCGATGGGGGATGGGGGGCCCTAACACTGAAGCTTTCTTT

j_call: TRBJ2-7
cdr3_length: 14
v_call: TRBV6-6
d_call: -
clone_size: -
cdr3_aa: CASSSRMGPYEQYF
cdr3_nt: TGTGCCAGCAGCTCCAGGATGGGGCCCTACGAGCAGTACTTC

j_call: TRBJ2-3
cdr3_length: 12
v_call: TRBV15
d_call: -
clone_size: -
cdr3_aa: CATSRERDTQYF
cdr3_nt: TGTGCCACCAGCAGAGAAAGAGATACGCAGTATTTT

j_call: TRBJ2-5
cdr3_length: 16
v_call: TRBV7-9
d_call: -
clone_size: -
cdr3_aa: CASSSIEKGGQETQYF
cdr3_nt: TGTGCCAGCAGCTCCATCGAGAAGGGAGGCCAAGAGACCCAGTACTTC

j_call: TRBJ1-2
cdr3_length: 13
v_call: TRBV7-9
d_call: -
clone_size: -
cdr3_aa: CASRPPGFYGYTF
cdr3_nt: TGTGCCAGCAGGCCCCCGGGGTTTTACGGCTACACCTTC

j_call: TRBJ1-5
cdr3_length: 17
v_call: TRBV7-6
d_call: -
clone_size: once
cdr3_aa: CASSEAPTKYSNQPQHF
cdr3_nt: TGTGCCAGCAGCGAAGCTCCCACGAAATATAGCAATCAGCCCCAGCATTTT

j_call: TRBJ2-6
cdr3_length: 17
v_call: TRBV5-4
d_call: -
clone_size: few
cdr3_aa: CASSIGWQGYGANVLTF
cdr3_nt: TGTGCCAGCAGCATCGGGTGGCAGGGCTACGGGGCCAACGTCCTGACTTTC

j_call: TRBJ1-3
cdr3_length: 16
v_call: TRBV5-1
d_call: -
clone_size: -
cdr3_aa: CASSLGSSPAGNTIYF
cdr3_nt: TGCGCCAGCAGCCTAGGGTCATCCCCGGCTGGAAACACCATATATTTT

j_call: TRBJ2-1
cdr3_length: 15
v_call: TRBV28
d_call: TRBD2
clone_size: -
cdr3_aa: CASITPSGANGEQFF
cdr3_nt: TGTGCCAGCATAACGCCTAGCGGGGCAAACGGTGAGCAGTTCTTC

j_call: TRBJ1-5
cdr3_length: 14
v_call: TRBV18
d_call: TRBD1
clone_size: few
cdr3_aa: CASSSTGLNQPQHF
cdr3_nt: TGTGCCAGCTCATCGACAGGGTTAAATCAGCCCCAGCATTTT

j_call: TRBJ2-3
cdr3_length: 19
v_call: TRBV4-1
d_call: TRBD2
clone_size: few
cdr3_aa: CASSQGLGEGRAFTDTQYF
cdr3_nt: TGCGCCAGCAGCCAAGGGCTCGGGGAAGGGAGGGCGTTCACAGATACGCAGTATTTT

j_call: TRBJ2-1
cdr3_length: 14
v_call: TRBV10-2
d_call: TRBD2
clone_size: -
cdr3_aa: CASSIIAGVNEQFF
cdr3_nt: TGCGCCAGCAGCATCATAGCGGGGGTCAATGAGCAGTTCTTC

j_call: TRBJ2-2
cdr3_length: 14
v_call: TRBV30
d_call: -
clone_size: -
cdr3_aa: CACRTGVNTGELFF
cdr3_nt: TGTGCCTGTAGAACTGGTGTGAACACCGGGGAGCTGTTTTTT

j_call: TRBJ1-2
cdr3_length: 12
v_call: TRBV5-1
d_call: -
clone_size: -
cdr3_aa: CASSSLRGGYTF
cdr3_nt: TGCGCCAGCAGCTCTTTGAGGGGGGGCTACACCTTC

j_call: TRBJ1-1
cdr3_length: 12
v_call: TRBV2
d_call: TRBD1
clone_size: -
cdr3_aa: CASAGQGANAFF
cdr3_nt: TGTGCCAGCGCAGGACAGGGGGCGAATGCTTTCTTT

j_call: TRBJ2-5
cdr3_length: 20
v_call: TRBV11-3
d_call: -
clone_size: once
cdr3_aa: CASSFSPRDTGLHGFETQYF
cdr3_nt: TGTGCCAGCAGCTTCTCGCCAAGGGACACTGGTCTACACGGTTTCGAGACCCAGTACTTC

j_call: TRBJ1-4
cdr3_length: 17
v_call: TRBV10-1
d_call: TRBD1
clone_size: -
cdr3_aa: CASRRGTAPWTNEKLFF
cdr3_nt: TGCGCCAGCCGTCGGGGGACAGCCCCTTGGACTAATGAAAAACTGTTTTTT